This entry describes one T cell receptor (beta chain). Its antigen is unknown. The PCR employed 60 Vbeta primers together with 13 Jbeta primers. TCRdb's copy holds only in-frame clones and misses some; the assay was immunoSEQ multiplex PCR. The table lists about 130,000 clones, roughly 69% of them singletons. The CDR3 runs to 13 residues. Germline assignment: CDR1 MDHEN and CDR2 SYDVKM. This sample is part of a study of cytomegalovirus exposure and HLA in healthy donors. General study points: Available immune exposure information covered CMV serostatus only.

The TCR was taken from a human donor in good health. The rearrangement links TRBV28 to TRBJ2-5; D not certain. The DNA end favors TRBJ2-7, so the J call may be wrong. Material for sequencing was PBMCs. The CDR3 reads CASQVLPSYEQYF. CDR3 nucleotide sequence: TGTGCCAGCCAAGTTCTACCCTCCTACGAGCAGTACTTC.